This T cell receptor (beta chain) was retrieved from a study of early T cells in non-severe SARS-CoV-2 infection (dated by TCRdb to the early 2020s). Context from the whole study: Bulk RNA from unsorted whole blood was used for TCR sequencing, so alpha and beta chains could not be paired. Results the study describes overall, beyond this receptor: VDJdb matching was skewed toward anti-spike CD8 responses, so virus-specific expansions were likely underestimated and private and CD4 specificities were missed.

This clonotype was observed at least ten times. Its antigen target is currently unknown. No much larger clone is present one base from it, and per-base qualities are unavailable. Library method: 5' RACE. Instrument on record: NextSeq 500. To correct for sequencing error and PCR bias, the TCR library protocol tagged individual cDNA molecules with unique molecular identifiers. Both TCR alpha and beta chains were sequenced, and tight co-correlation was observed between alpha and beta sequence abundances in each sample. Turning to the authors' computational methods: Decombinator V4 was used to annotate TCR sequences for V gene, J gene and CDR3. Expanded TCRs were defined as changing significantly between any two time points under a Poisson model with p below 0.0001. TCR abundances were normalised to the total number of TCRs sequenced per sample and expressed as counts per million. MAIT TCRs were defined by TRAV1-2 paired with TRAJ12, TRAJ20 or TRAJ33, and iNKT TCRs by TRAV10 paired with TRAJ18. VDJdb, accessed 1 November 2021, was searched for CMV, EBV and SARS-CoV-2 annotated TCRs, with TCRs annotated for multiple antigens excluded. The public reads were quality trimmed at Q25 with fastp and then assembled into clones with MiXCR by TCRdb, keeping productive beta chains. Identical CDR3 protein sequences are pooled into one entry, listed with their most common genes and DNA. Clone size and V and J calls follow TCRdb, not the original study. The sample table shows roughly 41,000 distinct CDR3 sequences, and over 4% are seen once. The ten biggest clones cover about 5% of the sample.

Trimming removed 3 bases from V and 6 bases from J, leaving 15 bases between the germline ends. The germline V gene yields SGHTA for CDR1 and FQGNSA for CDR2. The CDR3 has 14 amino acids, counting the end cysteine and phenylalanine. Only the CDR3 portion is preserved as DNA: 42 bases, with reading frame beginning at the first base. This was a case-control study nested in a cohort of healthcare workers in London, UK, who had nasopharyngeal swab PCR tests and blood samples taken every week. Healthcare workers were recruited during the week of the UK lockdown, between 23 and 31 March 2020, and followed weekly for up to about 16 weeks.

The specimen sequenced was whole blood. The clonotype originates from an adult who was a healthcare worker with PCR-confirmed SARS-CoV-2 infection or an uninfected control (not recorded which). The rearrangement joined TRBV7-2 to TRBJ2-7; tentative D gene TRBD1, with 6 bases matching. CDR3 sequence: CASSLNFQGREQYF. The nucleotide sequence is given as TGTGCCAGCAGCTTGAACTTCCAGGGGCGCGAGCAGTACTTC. This CDR3, with the reference TRBV7-2 and TRBJ2-7 proteins standing in past its ends, gives the full variable domain GAGVSQSPSNKVTEKGKDVELRCDPISGHTALYWYRQSLGQGLEFLIYFQGNSAPDKSGLPSDRFSAERTGGSVSTLTIQRTQQEDSAVYLCASSLNFQGREQYFGPGTRLTVT.